Listed below are T cell receptor beta chains from one sample, sequenced in a study of T cell responses to AZD1222 COVID-19 vaccine. Method: immunoSEQ multiplex PCR; TCRdb's copy keeps in-frame clones and lacks some. The repertoire holds some 130,000 clones, around 89% seen once, with approximately 3.5% in the top ten. The source material was peripheral blood, sampled on day 0 of AZD1222 vaccination. These receptors originate from an adult in good health. Both conserved end residues are part of each CDR3. Each record gives: V gene, J gene, D gene, clone size, CDR3 DNA, CDR3 protein. A D gene is named only where the DNA matches it firmly. Not all rows give a size; the values are once, few, many and, for expanded clones, a class.

TRBV7-2	TRBJ1-2	NA	NA	TGTGCCAGCAGCATGGACCCCGCGTATGGCTACACCTTC	CASSMDPAYGYTF
TRBV4-1	TRBJ1-2	NA	NA	TGCGCCAGCAGCCAAGATGGGTCAATCTATGGCTACACCTTC	CASSQDGSIYGYTF
TRBV2	TRBJ2-1	TRBD2	NA	TGTGCCAGCAGCCGTATTAGCGGGGGGTCAAATGAGCAGTTCTTC	CASSRISGGSNEQFF
TRBV7-2	TRBJ2-3	NA	NA	TGTGCCAGCAGCTTTTCAGGGACCCTAACAGATACGCAGTATTTT	CASSFSGTLTDTQYF
TRBV6-5	TRBJ1-2	TRBD1	NA	TGTGCCAGCAGTTATTCGGGACAGGGGGCCGACTATGGCTACACCTTC	CASSYSGQGADYGYTF
TRBV27	TRBJ1-1	NA	NA	TGTGCCAGCAGTTTACGGGCAGGTAACACTGAAGCTTTCTTT	CASSLRAGNTEAFF
TRBV14	TRBJ1-5	NA	once	TGTGCCAGCAGCCAGAGTGCCACAGGTCAGCCCCAGCATTTT	CASSQSATGQPQHF
TRBV5-4	TRBJ2-5	NA	once	TGTGCCAGCAGCTCCGGACCGGGACACCAAGAGACCCAGTACTTC	CASSSGPGHQETQYF
TRBV4-3	TRBJ1-2	NA	NA	TGCGCCAGCAGCCAAGAGCAGGGAATGGGATATGGCTACACCTTC	CASSQEQGMGYGYTF
TRBV28	TRBJ1-5	NA	NA	TGTGCCAGCAGTCTAGCCCCTGGGGGCAATCAGCCCCAGCATTTT	CASSLAPGGNQPQHF
TRBV7-9	TRBJ2-5	NA	NA	TGTGCCAGCAGCTCGATTCTCAACGGGGCCCACCAAGAGACCCAGTACTTC	CASSSILNGAHQETQYF
TRBV11-2	TRBJ1-1	TRBD1	NA	TGTGCCAGCCGACCACTTTCTGGGGGGACAGGCCACACTGAAGCTTTCTTT	CASRPLSGGTGHTEAFF
TRBV7-9	TRBJ1-3	NA	NA	TGTGCCAGCAGCCTAGAAGGAAACACCATATATTTT	CASSLEGNTIYF
TRBV7-9	TRBJ1-2	TRBD1	NA	TGTGCCAGCAGCTTAGGGTCAGGGGGCGCCGGCTACACCTTC	CASSLGSGGAGYTF
TRBV6-2/TRBV6-3	TRBJ1-5	NA	NA	TGTGCCAGCAGTTACGGAGATTATAGCAATCAGCCCCAGCATTTT	CASSYGDYSNQPQHF
TRBV18	TRBJ1-1	NA	NA	TGTGCCAGCTCACCACCGAGGGTTGGCACTGAAGCTTTCTTT	CASSPPRVGTEAFF
TRBV5-1	TRBJ1-2	TRBD1	NA	TGCGCCAGCAGTTCAGGACAGGGAAATAGTGGCTACACCTTC	CASSSGQGNSGYTF
TRBV10-2	TRBJ1-2	NA	NA	TGCGCCAGCTGTCCACGACAGGTTCCATATGGCTACACCTTC	CASCPRQVPYGYTF
TRBV6-5	TRBJ1-1	NA	NA	TGTGCCAGCAGTTACGAACGTCAGGGGAGAGGCACTGAAGCTTTCTTT	CASSYERQGRGTEAFF
TRBV5-1	TRBJ1-2	TRBD1	NA	TGCGCCAGCAGCTTGATACAGGGGACATATGGCTACACCTTC	CASSLIQGTYGYTF
TRBV7-9	TRBJ1-1	NA	once	TGTGCCAGCAGCTTAGACGGGGGGCGAGCTTTCTTT	CASSLDGGRAFF
TRBV28	TRBJ2-3	NA	once	TGTGCCAGCAGTTTAGAGGAGGGAAGAGGAACAGATACGCAGTATTTT	CASSLEEGRGTDTQYF
TRBV6-5	TRBJ1-6	NA	NA	TGTGCCAGCAGCCACGGGGGGAAGTCACCCCTCCACTTT	CASSHGGKSPLHF
TRBV6-5	TRBJ1-6	NA	NA	TGTGCCAGCAGGGCCGCGATCTCCTATAATTCACCCCTCCACTTT	CASRAAISYNSPLHF
TRBV4-2	TRBJ1-1	NA	NA	TGTGCCAGCAGCGGGCACAAGAACACTGAAGCTTTCTTT	CASSGHKNTEAFF
TRBV12-3/TRBV12-4	TRBJ2-5	NA	NA	TGTGCCAGCAGCTCTATTACAATTGAGACCCAGTACTTC	CASSSITIETQYF
TRBV2	TRBJ2-3	NA	NA	TGTGCCAGCAGTGAAGTCACAGATACGCAGTATTTT	CASSEVTDTQYF
TRBV11-2	TRBJ1-1	NA	NA	TGTGCCAGCAGCTTCGACGGCGCACAAGGCACTGAAGCTTTCTTT	CASSFDGAQGTEAFF
TRBV11-1	TRBJ1-3	NA	NA	TGTGCCAGCAGCTTCTTCACTGGAAACACCATATATTTT	CASSFFTGNTIYF
TRBV6-5	TRBJ1-2	TRBD1	NA	TGTGCCAGCAGGCCCCCAATAGACCAGGGGGCTGGCTACACCTTC	CASRPPIDQGAGYTF
TRBV6-5	TRBJ2-7	NA	NA	TGTGCCAGCAGTTATCCAGGGTCTGGCGAGCAGTACTTC	CASSYPGSGEQYF
TRBV5-1	TRBJ2-2	NA	NA	TGCGCCAGCAGCTTGGTTACGAACACCGGGGAGCTGTTTTTT	CASSLVTNTGELFF
TRBV29-1	TRBJ2-5	TRBD1	NA	TGCAGCGTTGACAGGGGGCGCAGGGAGACCCAGTACTTC	CSVDRGRRETQYF
TRBV15	TRBJ1-2	NA	NA	TGTGCCACCAGCAGAGTAGGCCCCGGCCGGGGCGGCTACACCTTC	CATSRVGPGRGGYTF
TRBV4-3	TRBJ2-2	TRBD2	NA	TGCGCCAGCAGCCAGGCCAGCGGGGGCACCGGGGAGCTGTTTTTT	CASSQASGGTGELFF
TRBV6-1	TRBJ1-1	NA	few	TGTGCCAGCAGTGAGAGGGGGACTATGAACACTGAAGCTTTCTTT	CASSERGTMNTEAFF
TRBV6-2/TRBV6-3	TRBJ2-7	TRBD2	NA	TGTGCCAGCAGTTCGCAATCGGGGGGACGAAGCTACGAGCAGTACTTC	CASSSQSGGRSYEQYF
TRBV15	TRBJ1-1	NA	NA	TGTGCCACCAGCAGCTTATCTAGGAACACTGAAGCTTTCTTT	CATSSLSRNTEAFF
TRBV14	TRBJ1-5	NA	NA	TGTACCAGCAGCCCTACCACCGCGGGGGGCTTAGGACAGCCCCAGCATTTT	CTSSPTTAGGLGQPQHF
TRBV10-1	TRBJ1-2	NA	NA	TGCGCCAGCAGTGATGGGGGACTCTATGGCTACACCTTC	CASSDGGLYGYTF
TRBV2	TRBJ1-6	NA	NA	TGTGCCAGCAGTGAAGACTCCCGGAACGGGGCCCTCCACTTT	CASSEDSRNGALHF
TRBV12-3/TRBV12-4	TRBJ2-5	NA	NA	TGTGCCAGCGGGGGAGACGTCGGGGCCCAGTACTTC	CASGGDVGAQYF
TRBV18	TRBJ1-1	NA	NA	TGTGCCAGCTCACCCCTATTGGGACTATCGGCTAACACTGAAGCTTTCTTT	CASSPLLGLSANTEAFF
TRBV19	TRBJ2-7	NA	NA	TGTGCCAGTAGTATAGCGGGGGGCGCCTTCCGAAGTTCCTACGAGCAGTACTTC	CASSIAGGAFRSSYEQYF
TRBV2	TRBJ1-1	NA	once	TGTGCCAGCAGGGCAGGGCGGAACACTGAAGCTTTCTTT	CASRAGRNTEAFF
TRBV19	TRBJ2-3	NA	NA	TGTGCCAGTAGTATAGGCACTTTCGCAGATACGCAGTATTTT	CASSIGTFADTQYF
TRBV3-1/TRBV3-2	TRBJ2-2	NA	NA	TGTGCCAGCAGCCAAAGCACCGGGGAGCTGTTTTTT	CASSQSTGELFF
TRBV12-3/TRBV12-4	TRBJ1-1	NA	NA	TGTGCCAGCAGTTTCAGCAGGACTGAAGCTTTCTTT	CASSFSRTEAFF
TRBV7-8	TRBJ2-7	TRBD2	NA	TGTGCCAGCAGCTTAGCGGCTAGCGGGGGGACGAGCCCAGCCTACGAGCAGTACTTC	CASSLAASGGTSPAYEQYF
TRBV5-6	TRBJ1-2	TRBD1	NA	TGTGCCAGCAGCGAGACAGGGGGATGGAGCTATGGCTACACCTTC	CASSETGGWSYGYTF